The T cell receptor (beta chain) described here comes from a study of T cell responses to AZD1222 COVID-19 vaccine. CDR3 length: 13 amino acids. V gave up 0 bases and J gave up 2 bases, with 5 bases separating them. Germline CDR1 reads SGHVS; CDR2 reads FNYEAQ. Method: immunoSEQ multiplex PCR; TCRdb's copy keeps in-frame clones and lacks some. The profile shows around 130,000 clones, approximately 85% of them singletons. The chain links TRBV7-6 to TRBJ2-7; D is possibly TRBD1 (5 bases). This clonotype was sampled from an adult in good health. This specimen was peripheral blood, taken on day 0 of AZD1222 vaccination. As DNA, the CDR3 is TGTGCCAGCAGCTTAGCGACAGCCTACGAGCAGTACTTC. Protein: CASSLATAYEQYF.